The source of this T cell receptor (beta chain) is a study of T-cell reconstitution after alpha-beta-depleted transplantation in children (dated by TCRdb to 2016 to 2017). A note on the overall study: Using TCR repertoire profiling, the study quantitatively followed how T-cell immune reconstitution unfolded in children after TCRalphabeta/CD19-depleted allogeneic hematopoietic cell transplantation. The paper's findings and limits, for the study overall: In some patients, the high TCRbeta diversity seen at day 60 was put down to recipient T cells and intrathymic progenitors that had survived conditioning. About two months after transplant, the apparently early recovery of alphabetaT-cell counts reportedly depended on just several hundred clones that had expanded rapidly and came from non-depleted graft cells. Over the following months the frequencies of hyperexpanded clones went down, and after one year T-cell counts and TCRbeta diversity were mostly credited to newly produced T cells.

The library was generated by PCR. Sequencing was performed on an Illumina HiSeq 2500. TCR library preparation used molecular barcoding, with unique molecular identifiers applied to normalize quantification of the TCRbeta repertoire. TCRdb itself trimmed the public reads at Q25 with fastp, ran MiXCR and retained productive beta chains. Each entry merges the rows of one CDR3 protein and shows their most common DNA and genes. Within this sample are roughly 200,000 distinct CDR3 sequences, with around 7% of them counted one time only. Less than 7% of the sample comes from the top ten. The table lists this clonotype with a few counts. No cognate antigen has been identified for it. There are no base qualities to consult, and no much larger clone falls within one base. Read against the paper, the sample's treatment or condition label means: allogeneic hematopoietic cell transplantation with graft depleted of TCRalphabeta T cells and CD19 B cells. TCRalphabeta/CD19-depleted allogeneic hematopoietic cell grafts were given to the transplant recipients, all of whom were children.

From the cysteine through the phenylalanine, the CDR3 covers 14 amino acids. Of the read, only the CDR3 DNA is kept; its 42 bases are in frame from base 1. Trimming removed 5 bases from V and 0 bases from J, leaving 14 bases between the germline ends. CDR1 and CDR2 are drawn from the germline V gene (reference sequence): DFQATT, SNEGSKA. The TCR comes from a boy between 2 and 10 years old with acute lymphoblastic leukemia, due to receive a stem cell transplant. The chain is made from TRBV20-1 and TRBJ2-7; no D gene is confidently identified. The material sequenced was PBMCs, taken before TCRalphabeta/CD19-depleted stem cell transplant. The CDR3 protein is CSASPARSSYEQYF. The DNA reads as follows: TGCAGTGCTTCTCCCGCCAGGAGCTCCTACGAGCAGTACTTC.